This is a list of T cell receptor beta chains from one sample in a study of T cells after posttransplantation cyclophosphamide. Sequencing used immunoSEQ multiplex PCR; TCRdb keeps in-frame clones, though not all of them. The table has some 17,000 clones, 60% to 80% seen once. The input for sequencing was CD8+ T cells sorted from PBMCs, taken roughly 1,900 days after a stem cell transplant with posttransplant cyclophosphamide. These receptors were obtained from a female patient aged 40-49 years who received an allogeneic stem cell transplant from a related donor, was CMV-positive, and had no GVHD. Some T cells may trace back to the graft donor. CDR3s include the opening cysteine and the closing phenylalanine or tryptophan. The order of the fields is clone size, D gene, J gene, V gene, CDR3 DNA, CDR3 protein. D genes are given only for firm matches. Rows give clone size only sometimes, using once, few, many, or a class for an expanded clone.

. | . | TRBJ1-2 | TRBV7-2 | TGTGCCAGCAGCTCCGCAGGGGCGAGCTATGGCTACACCTTC | CASSSAGASYGYTF
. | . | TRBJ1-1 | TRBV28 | TGTGCCAGCACCCCCCGTGGGAGCACTGAAGCTTTCTTT | CASTPRGSTEAFF
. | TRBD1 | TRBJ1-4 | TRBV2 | TGTGCCAGCACGGTTCCGGACAGGCAACCTAATGAAAAACTGTTTTTT | CASTVPDRQPNEKLFF
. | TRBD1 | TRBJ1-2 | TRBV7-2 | TGTGCCAGCAGCTCCGGACAGGGGGCTGGCTATGGCTACACCTTC | CASSSGQGAGYGYTF
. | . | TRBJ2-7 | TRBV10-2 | TGCGCCAGCCTCAGGGGCCCCTACGAGCAGTACTTC | CASLRGPYEQYF
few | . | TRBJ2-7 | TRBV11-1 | TGTGCCAGCGGTGCCCTCCCGAGGGAAGAGCAGTACTTC | CASGALPREEQYF
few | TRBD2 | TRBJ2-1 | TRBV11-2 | TGTGCCAGCAGCTTACTAGCGGTATACAATGAGCAGTTCTTC | CASSLLAVYNEQFF
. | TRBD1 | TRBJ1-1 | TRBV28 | TGTGCCAGCAGTTTTCCAGGGGGCGGGGGTCTGAACACTGAAGCTTTCTTT | CASSFPGGGGLNTEAFF
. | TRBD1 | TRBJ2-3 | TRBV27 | TGTGCCAGCAGTTTAACCCTGCCTGTAGGGGACAGGCGCACAGATACGCAGTATTTT | CASSLTLPVGDRRTDTQYF
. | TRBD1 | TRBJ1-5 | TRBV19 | TGTGCCAGTAGTAGGGTCGGACAGGCCAATCAGCCCCAGCATTTT | CASSRVGQANQPQHF
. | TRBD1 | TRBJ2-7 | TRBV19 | TGTGCCAGTAGTATATTTACAGGGGCCTACGAGCAGTACTTC | CASSIFTGAYEQYF
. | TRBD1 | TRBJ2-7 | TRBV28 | TGTGCCAGCAGTTCCTCGGGACAGGGGATATCCTACGAGCAGTACTTC | CASSSSGQGISYEQYF
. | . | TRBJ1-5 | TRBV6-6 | TGTGCCAGCAGTTACTCGGTGCGTGATAGCAATCAGCCCCAGCATTTT | CASSYSVRDSNQPQHF
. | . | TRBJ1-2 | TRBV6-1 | TGTGCCAGCAGCCACGCGGGACTTCCTGGCTACACCTTC | CASSHAGLPGYTF
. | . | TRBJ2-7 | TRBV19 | TGTGCCAGTAGGAATACTGGGGGGACGGGGGAGCAGTACTTC | CASRNTGGTGEQYF
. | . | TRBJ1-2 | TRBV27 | TGTGCCAGCAGTCCGGGTCAGTACTTCTATGGCTACACCTTC | CASSPGQYFYGYTF
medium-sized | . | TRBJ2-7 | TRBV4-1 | TGCGCCAGCAGCCCCGAGGAGGGGTTGAACGAGCAGTACTTC | CASSPEEGLNEQYF
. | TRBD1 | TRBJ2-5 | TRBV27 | TGTGCCAGCAGCCAAGGACAGGGGACACCACAAGAGACCCAGTACTTC | CASSQGQGTPQETQYF
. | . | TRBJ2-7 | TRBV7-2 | TGTGCCAGCAGTGAAGCGCACACGGGGATAAACTACGAGCAGTACTTC | CASSEAHTGINYEQYF
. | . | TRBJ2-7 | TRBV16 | TGTGCCAGCAGCCAATCGGCTGCAGTGGAGGCCTACGAGCAGTACTTC | CASSQSAAVEAYEQYF
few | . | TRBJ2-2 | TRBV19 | TGTGCCAGTAGTATTTTCGGAGGGTCCGGGGAGCTGTTTTTT | CASSIFGGSGELFF
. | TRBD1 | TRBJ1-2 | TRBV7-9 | TGTGCCAGCTCCCCGCTCAAGGGGGCATCGGCCCACTATGGCTACACCTTC | CASSPLKGASAHYGYTF
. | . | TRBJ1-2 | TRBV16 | TGTGCCAGCAGCCAAGGGGGGGGGATCGGCTACACCTTC | CASSQGGGIGYTF
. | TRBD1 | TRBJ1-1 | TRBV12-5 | TGTGCTAGTGGTTTGGTCCCACCGGGGACAGGGGACACTGAAGCTTTCTTT | CASGLVPPGTGDTEAFF
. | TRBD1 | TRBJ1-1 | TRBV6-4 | TGTGCCAGCAGCGCCTCCGGGACAGGGGGCACTGAAGCTTTCTTT | CASSASGTGGTEAFF
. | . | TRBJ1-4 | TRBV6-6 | TGTGCCAGCAGTTCGCATCGGGTCCTCGGGGAAAAACTGTTTTTT | CASSSHRVLGEKLFF
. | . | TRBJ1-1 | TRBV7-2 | TGTGCCAGCATCTGGGGGGGGGAGAACACTGAAGCTTTCTTT | CASIWGGENTEAFF
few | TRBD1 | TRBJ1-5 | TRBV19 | TGTGCCAGTAGCCCTACAGGGGGCCTCACTCAGCCCCAGCATTTT | CASSPTGGLTQPQHF
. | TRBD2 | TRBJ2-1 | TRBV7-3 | TGTGCCAGCAGGCCTGAACCGGGGGGTTACAATGAGCAGTTCTTC | CASRPEPGGYNEQFF
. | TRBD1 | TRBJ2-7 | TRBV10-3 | TGTGCCATCAGTGAGTCGGGGGACAGCCCCTACGAGCAGTACTTC | CAISESGDSPYEQYF
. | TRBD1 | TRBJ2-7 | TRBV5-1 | TGCGCCAGCAGCTTGAATCAGGGGGCATCATACGAGCAGTACTTC | CASSLNQGASYEQYF
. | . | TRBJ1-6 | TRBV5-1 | TGCGCCAGCAGCCGACAGTTCCCTCACTTCTATAATTCACCCCTCCACTTT | CASSRQFPHFYNSPLHF
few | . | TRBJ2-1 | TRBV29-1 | TGCAGCGTCATACTCACGCCGGGACAAGTCTACAATGAGCAGTTCTTC | CSVILTPGQVYNEQFF
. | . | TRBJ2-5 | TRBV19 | TGTGCCAGTAGTACAGGGTGGGAGACCCAGTACTTC | CASSTGWETQYF
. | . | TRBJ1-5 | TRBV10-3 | TGTGCCATCAGTGAGTCCAGGGGAATTCAGCCCCAGCATTTT | CAISESRGIQPQHF
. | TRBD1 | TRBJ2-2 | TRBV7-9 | TGTGCCAGCAGCTTGACAGGGCCCGGGGAGCTGTTTTTT | CASSLTGPGELFF
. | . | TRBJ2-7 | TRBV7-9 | TGTGCCAGCAGCTTAGCACAGGGTGGAGGCTACGAGCAGTACTTC | CASSLAQGGGYEQYF
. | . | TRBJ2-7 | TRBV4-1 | TGCGCCAGCAGCCATTGGGGTGCAGGGGCGATCCCCTACGAGCAGTACTTC | CASSHWGAGAIPYEQYF
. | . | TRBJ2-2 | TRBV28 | TGTGCCAGCAGTTCACGGGGTTCAACCGGGGAGCTGTTTTTT | CASSSRGSTGELFF
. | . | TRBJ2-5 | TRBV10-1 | TGCGCCAGCAGTGAAGGAGGACTGCAAGAGACCCAGTACTTC | CASSEGGLQETQYF
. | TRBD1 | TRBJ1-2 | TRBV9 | TGTGCCAGCAGTACAGGGGGCGACTATGGCTACACCTTC | CASSTGGDYGYTF